This record covers a single T cell receptor (beta chain). Its antigen remains unidentified. The donors were members of the approximately 120-subject validation cohort (separate from the approximately 670-subject first cohort). These data belong to a study of cytomegalovirus exposure and HLA in healthy donors. Overall study findings and caveats: The authors listed approximately 150 TCR beta chains as cytomegalovirus-associated. The dataset shows that most TCR sequences were rare, while some public TCRs occurred in many donors. Confirmation was obtained in vitro that three CMV-associated chains are specific for CMV antigens.

Assay: immunoSEQ multiplex PCR; the TCRdb copy retains only in-frame clones and omits some. Among 150,000 to 200,000 clones listed, 84% were seen once. With V trimmed by 5 bases and J by 7 bases, 10 bases remained unmatched. The CDR3 has 15 residues. Germline V gene data show CDR1 as SGHAT and CDR2 as FQNNGV. J is TRBJ2-2 and V is TRBV11-2; 7 nucleotides agree with TRBD2. The sample consisted of PBMCs. The sequence came from a man aged 25-40 years in good health and CMV-seropositive. The CDR3 region has the DNA TGTGCCAGCAGCAGTTCGGGGGGAGACGGCGGGGAGCTGTTTTTT. This sequence encodes CASSSSGGDGGELFF. The full variable domain, completed using reference TRBV11-2 and TRBJ2-2, is EAGVAQSPRYKIIEKRQSVAFWCNPISGHATLYWYQQILGQGPKLLIQFQNNGVVDDSQLPKDRFSAERLKGVDSTLKIQPAKLEDSAVYLCASSSSGGDGGELFFGEGSRLTVL.